This TCR beta chain stems from a study of tumor-infiltrating lymphocytes in primary liver carcinoma. At the level of the study: The study obtained roughly 3.5 to 7.13 million productive TCRbeta reads per sample, similar across tissue types.

Unsorted bulk tissue (roughly 20-31 mg) underwent RNA and DNA co-extraction. Patients were treatment-naive with chronic HBV infection. Findings and limits, study-wide: Tumors carried a top-250-clone fraction significantly exceeding that of blood (p = 0.039). Presence in all five tumor regions was observed for only about 8-25% of top clones.

Note on this clonotype: What it binds is unknown. Mismatch with germline at one junction end may stem from a read error.

The researchers produced TCR beta cDNA from 450 to 600 ng total RNA with a constant-region primer. ARM-PCR was slightly modified, and three nested multiplex PCR rounds with it gave rise to the TCR beta libraries. Use of TRBV1-TRBV30 forward primers with a C-beta reverse primer characterized the first two PCR rounds, which lasted 10 cycles each. TCRdb re-derived calls from the multiplex PCR reads in MiXCR, one entry per CDR3 protein. The table has about 100,000 distinct CDR3 sequences, approximately 70% seen once. There are 16 residues in the CDR3. Germline V gives CDR1 SQVTM, CDR2 ANQGSEA. The V call is TRBV29-1, the J call TRBJ1-2; D is possibly TRBD1 (5 bases). Sequences were obtained from liver tumor tissue from sampling region 2. The subset: tumor region T2, inferior pole. The source is a woman between 55 and 75 years old with primary liver carcinoma and hepatitis B virus infection. The CDR3 region is CSVEDQGDKGLHGYTF. The CDR3 DNA follows: TGCAGCGTTGAAGATCAAGGAGACAAGGGGCTCCACGGCTATACCTTC.